This entry describes one TCR beta chain. These data belong to a study of blood T cell repertoires in COVID-19. About the study: Sites across the United States, Italy and Spain contributed samples from acute and convalescent COVID-19. Sources were T cells, B-cell-depleted T cells, or PBMCs; the material itself was cDNA or gDNA.

Sequencing used immunoSEQ multiplex PCR; TCRdb keeps in-frame clones, though not all of them. The sample lists approximately 210,000 clones; 88% were seen once. Germline trimming cut 5 bases from V and 6 bases from J; bases unmatched to any gene: 12. CDR1 and CDR2 from the germline V gene are SGHNT and YYREEE (reference sequence). This CDR3 is built from 15 residues. The source material was peripheral blood. V and J are TRBV5-4 and TRBJ2-7; 9 bases are a match to TRBD2. This TCR derives from a man aged 65 to 85 with acute or convalescent COVID-19. For the CDR3, the DNA is TGTGCCAGCAGTTTTGATGGCGGGAGGGCACGCGAGCAGTACTTC. As protein: CASSFDGGRAREQYF.